The clone carrying this T cell receptor beta chain was observed a few times. Primers: 60 Vbeta forward and 13 Jbeta reverse. Sequencing was performed with immunoSEQ multiplex PCR; in TCRdb, only in-frame clones are kept and a portion is missing. The sample comprises over 150,000 clones, 70% to 80% of which are singletons, and 1.3% to 1.5% rests with the top ten. The record originates from a study of cytomegalovirus exposure and HLA in healthy donors. From germline, CDR1 is MNHNS and CDR2 SASEGT. The CDR3 is made up of 15 amino acids. The trim removed 2 bases at V and 9 bases at J, leaving 10 bases unmatched.

Material: PBMCs. The chain couples TRBV6-1 to TRBJ2-1, with 7 bases fitting TRBD2. The sequence was obtained from a man in his sixties in good health and CMV-seronegative. CDR3 in DNA: TGTGCCAGCAGTGAATGGGGGGAGGGAGTAGTTGAGCAGTTCTTC. This sequence encodes CASSEWGEGVVEQFF.